Following are 21 T cell receptor beta chains from one sample sequenced in a study of beta chain features in type 1 diabetes listed by TCRdb under 2018. Their cognate antigens are unknown. Findings and caveats that apply to the study as a whole: A moderate but significant shortening of TCRB CDR3 length was observed in type 1 diabetes patients in all four CD4+ subsets.

Library creation used the immunoSEQ multiplex PCR assay. The entire amount of isolated RNA was reverse transcribed using the High Capacity cDNA Reverse Transcription Kit, so the sequenced TCRB transcripts were expressed ones. This is the immuneACCESS table as TCRdb keeps it, with only in-frame sequences that have V and J called. A part of the clones is gone; compared with another copy, unresolved V genes explain less than half, and the rest is unexplained. Across this sample there are 130,000 or so clones, with 9% seen only once. The top ten clonotypes cover around 0.79% of the sample. Sequencing used central memory CD4+ T cells from blood. The source is a young man with type 1 diabetes.

Points on this clone: At one end the junction does not follow the germline gene, possibly because of a read error. Within the sample, other DNA sequences also encode this same CDR3. The chain has TRBV10-3 and TRBJ1-1; 9 nucleotides agree with TRBD1. The CDR3 is 15 amino acids. Germline CDR1 ENHRY, CDR2 SYGVKD. This CDR3 reads CASSYSRTGDTEAFF. CDR3 nucleotide sequence: TGTGCCAGCAGTTACTCCCGGACAGGGGACACTGAAGCTTTCTTT.

This clone was counted between two and nine times. The chain is built from TRBV4-2 and TRBJ2-1; 10 positions agree with TRBD2. This CDR3 is built from 17 residues. Per germline, CDR1 LGHNA and CDR2 YNFKEQ. Losses at the gene ends were 4 bases for V and 8 bases for J; bases not matched to a gene: 14. In DNA, the CDR3 is TGTGCCAGCAGCCCCGCAGCAGGTCTAGCGGGGGTTGATGAGCAGTTCTTC. Amino acids: CASSPAAGLAGVDEQFF.

This chain uses TRBV7-9 with TRBJ2-4; D may be TRBD2 (6 bases). The CDR3 runs to 15 residues. With 4 bases removed from V and 6 bases from J, the gap between germline ends came to 16 bases. Germline CDR1 and CDR2: SEHNR and FQNEAQ (reference sequence). DNA of the CDR3: TGTGCCAGCAGCTCCCCCGGGACTGGGGGAAACATTCAGTACTTC. Its translation: CASSSPGTGGNIQYF.

The V gene is TRBV30, the J gene TRBJ1-1, with D unclear. This CDR3 is built from 13 residues. CDR1 and CDR2 from the germline V gene are GTSNPN and SVGIG (reference sequence). V shed 1 base and J shed 2 bases, with 8 bases lying between them. The CDR3 nucleotides read TGTGCCTGGAGTGGTCAGGCTAACACTGAAGCTTTCTTT. Amino acids: CAWSGQANTEAFF.

This clone was seen a few times. This chain joins TRBV4-2 and TRBJ1-2; TRBD1 matches 8 bases. This CDR3 is built from 14 residues. Looked up from germline, CDR1 is LGHNA and CDR2 is YNFKEQ. J gave up 4 bases and V 7 bases, and 8 bases lay outside the gene matches. The chain's CDR3 is CASNLDRGGYGYTF. DNA of the CDR3: TGTGCCAGCAACCTCGACAGGGGTGGCTATGGCTACACCTTC.

The V call is TRBV7-2, the J call TRBJ2-5, with 7 bases lining up with TRBD2. The J segment lost 2 bases and the V segment lost 1 base, leaving 4 bases of the junction unmatched. CDR3 size: 15 residues. Germline V gene lookup returns CDR1 SGHTA and CDR2 FQGNSA. Written as DNA, the CDR3 is TGTGCCAGCAGCTTAGTATCGGGGGGACAAGAGACCCAGTACTTC. Protein: CASSLVSGGQETQYF.

This clone was counted only a few times. This chain connects TRBV5-6 to TRBJ1-5; D is uncertain. The CDR3 totals 13 residues. Trimming shortened V by 0 bases and J by 5 bases, and 6 bases separated the two germline ends. Germline CDR1 and CDR2: SGHDT and YYEEEE. The CDR3 nucleotides are TGTGCCAGCAGCTTGGGTGGGCATCAGCCCCAGCATTTT. Translated: CASSLGGHQPQHF.

This chain uses TRBV11-3 with TRBJ2-3; D gene uncertain. Germline lookup yields CDR1 SGHNT and CDR2 YENEEA. V shed 1 base and J shed 3 bases, with 8 bases lying between them. The CDR3 runs to 14 residues. The CDR3 protein is CASSLGSSTDTQYF. DNA for the CDR3: TGTGCCAGCAGCTTAGGTTCTAGTACAGATACGCAGTATTTT.

This rearrangement joins TRBV19 to TRBJ1-1; D remains unclear. This CDR3 contains 15 residues. The V end lost 4 bases, the J end lost 1 base, and 13 bases lay between the germline ends. CDR1 LNHDA and CDR2 SQIVND come from the germline V gene (reference sequence). CDR3 region: CASSTQWGGNTEAFF. CDR3 DNA sequence: TGTGCCAGTAGTACCCAGTGGGGAGGGAACACTGAAGCTTTCTTT.

About this clone: The sample contains more than one DNA sequence encoding this CDR3. The J gene is TRBJ1-5, the V gene TRBV7-9, with D possibly being TRBD1 (5 bases). With 5 bases removed from V and 2 bases from J, the gap between germline ends came to 7 bases. The CDR3 loop spans 13 amino acids. The V gene's germline CDR1 is SEHNR and CDR2 FQNEAQ (reference sequence). The CDR3 DNA is TGTGCCAGCAGCGAACAGGGCAATCAGCCCCAGCATTTT. This encodes CASSEQGNQPQHF.

The chain combines TRBV2 with TRBJ2-5; 9 positions match TRBD2. The CDR3 is 14 amino acids. With V trimmed by 2 bases and J by 5 bases, 3 bases remained unmatched. Germline V gene data show CDR1 as SNHLY and CDR2 as FYNNEI. The CDR3 bases are TGTGCCAGCAGTGAAAACAGCGGGGGGGAGACCCAGTACTTC. Translating gives CASSENSGGETQYF.

The chain employs TRBV29-1 and TRBJ2-2, with a weak D call TRBD1 (5 bases). The germline V gene encodes CDR1 SQVTM and CDR2 ANQGSEA. The CDR3 runs to 15 residues. Between the trimmed V and J ends, which lost 7 bases and 0 bases, there was a span of 15 bases. Here the CDR3 DNA reads TGCAGCGGGAGTGGGCCAGGGACGAACACCGGGGAGCTGTTTTTT. Translating it yields CSGSGPGTNTGELFF.

This chain uses TRBV25-1 with TRBJ2-1, with a possible D match to TRBD1 (6 bases). V was cut by 2 bases and J by 8 bases, with 16 bases left in between. Germline V gene sequence: CDR1 MGHDK, CDR2 SYGVNS. There are 15 residues in the CDR3. CDR3: CASSEKNRVYDEQFF. The CDR3 nucleotides read TGTGCCAGCAGTGAAAAAAACAGGGTCTATGATGAGCAGTTCTTC.

V gene TRBV14 combines with J gene TRBJ1-4, with TRBD1 matching 7 bases. V trimming: 5 bases; J trimming: 2 bases; junction bases outside the gene matches: 2. The CDR3 covers 14 residues. Germline V gives CDR1 SGHDN, CDR2 FVKESK. CDR3 sequence reads: CASSAQGTNEKLFF. CDR3 DNA sequence: TGTGCCAGCAGCGCACAGGGGACTAATGAAAAACTGTTTTTT.

This clone was seen ten or more times. This chain joins TRBV5-6 and TRBJ2-5; 15 nucleotides line up with TRBD2. The V gene's germline CDR1 is SGHDT and CDR2 YYEEEE. The V gene end was trimmed by 0 bases and the J gene end by 2 bases; junction bases not matched to a gene: 5. The CDR3 spans 18 residues. CDR3 coding DNA: TGTGCCAGCAGCTTGGCCGGGACTAGCGGGGGGTCACAAGAGACCCAGTACTTC. Amino acids: CASSLAGTSGGSQETQYF.

Regarding this clone: One end of the junction does not line up with germline, which may come from a read error. V and J are TRBV7-7 and TRBJ2-5, with D unclear. The CDR3 extends over 16 amino acids. The germline V gene encodes CDR1 SSHAT and CDR2 FNYEAQ (reference sequence). In nucleotides, the CDR3 is TGTGCTAGCAGCTTAGGGTCCGGCGGAGCCCAAGAGACCCAGTACTTC. Translating gives CASSLGSGGAQETQYF.

The table lists this clone with a few counts. The sample holds other DNA sequences that translate to the same CDR3. The rearrangement joins TRBV7-2 to TRBJ2-7, with 7 bases aligning to TRBD1. The CDR3 covers 12 residues. V gave up 3 bases and J gave up 4 bases; unmatched junction bases: 0. The germline V gene has CDR1 SGHTA and CDR2 FQGNSA. CDR3 sequence: CASSLTGYEQYF. The CDR3 coding sequence is TGTGCCAGCAGCTTGACAGGGTACGAGCAGTACTTC.

This sequence joins TRBV7-2 and TRBJ2-7; 8 bases agree with TRBD2. V lost 0 bases to trimming and J lost 6 bases; unmatched junction nucleotides: 7. Germline loops: CDR1 SGHTA, CDR2 FQGNSA. CDR3 length: 15 amino acids. The CDR3 bases are TGTGCCAGCAGCTTAGCGCGGGCGGGGGGTCCCGAGCAGTACTTC. Residues: CASSLARAGGPEQYF.

This clone was seen more than once but under ten times. V is TRBV19 and J is TRBJ1-5; D not certain. This CDR3 region has 16 residues. Germline loops: CDR1 LNHDA, CDR2 SQIVND (reference sequence). V shed 7 bases and J shed 5 bases, with 21 bases lying between them. Here the CDR3 DNA reads TGTGCCAGTATCTCCACAAGCGGGGTAGGCGATCAGCCCCAGCATTTT. Amino acid sequence: CASISTSGVGDQPQHF. Full variable domain (outside the CDR3, taken from reference TRBV19 and TRBJ1-5): DGGITQSPKYLFRKEGQNVTLSCEQNLNHDAMYWYRQDPGQGLRLIYYSQIVNDFQKGDIAEGYSVSREKKESFPLTVTSAQKNPTAFYLCASISTSGVGDQPQHFGDGTRLSIL.

The J gene is TRBJ1-1, the V gene TRBV20-1, with D possibly TRBD1 on 5 matching bases. This CDR3 contains 11 residues. The V and J ends lost 0 bases and 10 bases respectively, with 9 bases between them. In germline, CDR1 is DFQATT, CDR2 SNEGSKA (reference sequence). CDR3 sequence (DNA): TGCAGTGCTAGAGACAGGGCCGGAGCTTTCTTT. Its protein product is CSARDRAGAFF.

The gene calls are TRBV7-9 and TRBJ1-3, with D perhaps TRBD1 (5 bases). This CDR3 region has 15 residues. Germline CDR1 reads SEHNR; CDR2 reads FQNEAQ (reference sequence). V gave up 1 base and J gave up 2 bases, with 9 bases separating them. The CDR3 protein is CASSLDGRAGNTIYF. For the CDR3, the DNA is TGTGCCAGCAGCTTAGATGGCAGGGCTGGAAACACCATATATTTT. Complete variable domain (other parts from reference TRBV7-9 and TRBJ1-3): DTGVSQNPRHKITKRGQNVTFRCDPISEHNRLYWYRQTLGQGPEFLTYFQNEAQLEKSRLLSDRFSAERPKGSFSTLEIQRTEQGDSAMYLCASSLDGRAGNTIYFGEGSWLTVV.